This is a list of T cell receptor beta chains from one sample in a study of cytomegalovirus exposure and HLA in healthy donors. The data were produced by immunoSEQ multiplex PCR, yet TCRdb's version contains in-frame clones alone and is incomplete. The sample holds about 76,000 clones, 79% seen once. What was sequenced was PBMCs. The source of these receptors is a man between 25 and 39 years old in good health and CMV-seronegative. Each CDR3 is given with its conserved first and last residue. Fields, in order: D gene, clone size, J gene, V gene, CDR3 protein, CDR3 DNA. D genes are given only for firm matches. Clone size is given for some rows only: seen once, a few or many times, or a class if the clone is expanded.

>-|-|TRBJ2-7|TRBV19
CASSISGWVNYEQYF
TGTGCCAGTAGTATCAGCGGGTGGGTTAACTACGAGCAGTACTTC
>-|-|TRBJ1-5|TRBV25-1
CASTDSISNQPQHF
TGTGCCAGCACCGACAGTATTAGCAATCAGCCCCAGCATTTT
>-|-|TRBJ1-2|TRBV6-5
CASSRQNYGYTF
TGTGCCAGCAGTCGACAGAACTATGGCTACACCTTC
>-|-|TRBJ2-5|TRBV27
CASSSTRGLETQYF
TGTGCCAGCAGTTCCACCAGGGGTTTGGAGACCCAGTACTTC
>-|-|TRBJ1-2|TRBV6-5
CASSREAGTKGYTF
TGTGCCAGCAGTCGAGAGGCAGGGACAAAAGGCTACACCTTC
>-|-|TRBJ1-3|TRBV6-5
CASSPLLRGGNTIYF
TGTGCCAGCAGCCCCCTCCTGCGGGGGGGAAACACCATATATTTT
>-|-|TRBJ1-2|TRBV30
CASSGRGYPF
TGTGCCTCCTCGGGGAGAGGCTACCCCTTC
>TRBD1|-|TRBJ1-1|TRBV5-6
CASSPPGTGRGLNTEAFF
TGTGCCAGCAGCCCACCCGGGACAGGGCGAGGGCTGAACACTGAAGCTTTCTTT
>TRBD2|-|TRBJ2-3|TRBV4-2
CASSQDRREALGTQYF
TGTGCCAGCAGCCAAGATAGGCGGGAGGCCCTGGGTACGCAGTATTTT
>TRBD1|-|TRBJ1-6|TRBV7-3
CASSLSGTGVSPLHF
TGTGCCAGCAGCTTAAGTGGGACAGGGGTATCACCCCTCCACTTT
>-|few|TRBJ1-5|TRBV5-6
CASSLGQTNQPQHF
TGTGCCAGCAGCCTTGGACAGACAAATCAGCCCCAGCATTTT
>TRBD2|-|TRBJ2-5|TRBV6-1
CASSGWGSGPQETQYF
TGTGCCAGCAGTGGCTGGGGTAGCGGGCCCCAAGAGACCCAGTACTTC
>-|-|TRBJ2-7|TRBV27
CASSLDRSSYEQYF
TGTGCCAGCAGCCTCGATCGGAGCTCCTACGAGCAGTACTTC
>TRBD2|-|TRBJ2-5|TRBV5-4
CASSPASGSGETQYF
TGTGCCAGCAGCCCTGCTAGCGGGAGCGGGGAGACCCAGTACTTC
>TRBD1|-|TRBJ2-7|TRBV7-9
CASSSHGTVPYEQYF
TGTGCCAGCAGCTCCCACGGGACAGTTCCTTACGAGCAGTACTTC
>TRBD1|-|TRBJ2-5|TRBV6-5
CASSYQTGVWETQYF
TGTGCCAGCAGTTACCAGACAGGGGTCTGGGAGACCCAGTACTTC
>-|-|TRBJ2-2|TRBV7-3
CASSFSAVSTGELFF
TGTGCCAGCAGCTTCAGTGCCGTTTCGACCGGGGAGCTGTTTTTT
>-|-|TRBJ2-7|TRBV7-2
CASSLALGLPGEQYF
TGTGCCAGCAGCTTAGCCCTAGGACTACCTGGGGAGCAGTACTTC
>-|-|TRBJ2-1|TRBV11-2
CASSLTGRYEQFF
TGTGCCAGCAGCTTAACAGGGAGATATGAGCAGTTCTTC
>TRBD1|-|TRBJ1-2|TRBV6-1
CASSEPGGTGSGGYTF
TGTGCCAGCAGTGAACCCGGCGGGACAGGGTCCGGTGGCTACACCTTC
>TRBD1|-|TRBJ1-5|TRBV5-4
CASSPGQGAFQPQHF
TGTGCCAGCAGCCCGGGACAGGGGGCGTTTCAGCCCCAGCATTTT
>-|few|TRBJ1-5|TRBV19
CASNDGDQPQHF
TGTGCCAGTAACGATGGAGATCAGCCCCAGCATTTT